The 23 T cell receptor beta chains below come from one sample, sequenced in a study of blood T cell repertoires in COVID-19. The repertoire was sequenced with immunoSEQ multiplex PCR; TCRdb's copy has only in-frame clones and lacks some. This table has some 700,000 clones, approximately 90% appearing once. Sequenced sample: peripheral blood. These receptors came from a woman aged 18 to 35 with acute or convalescent COVID-19.

The chain carries TRBV27 and TRBJ1-1; D unresolved. Germline-derived CDR1 and CDR2 are MNHEY and SMNVEV (reference sequence). The CDR3 spans 19 residues. With 4 bases removed from V and 7 bases from J, the gap between germline ends came to 31 bases. CDR3 region: CASSSLTTYPGGLESEAFF. For the CDR3, the DNA is TGTGCCAGCAGTTCATTAACCACCTACCCGGGCGGGTTGGAGAGTGAAGCTTTCTTT.

This rearrangement joins TRBV5-4 to TRBJ1-5; 8 bases map to TRBD1. Germline V gives CDR1 SGHNT, CDR2 YYREEE (reference sequence). V shed 4 bases and J 7 bases; nucleotides not matched to a gene: 1. The CDR3 spans 12 residues. The CDR3: CASSRQGQPQHF. CDR3 DNA: TGTGCCAGCAGCAGACAGGGGCAGCCCCAGCATTTT.

V and J are TRBV25-1 and TRBJ2-1; D not resolved. Trimming cost V 4 bases and J 4 bases, with 14 bases left between them. Germline CDR1 is MGHDK and CDR2 is SYGVNS. This CDR3 has 15 residues. The CDR3 DNA reads as TGTGCCAGCAGTGTTAGCCAGAAACCTTACAATGAGCAGTTCTTC. Amino acids: CASSVSQKPYNEQFF.

This chain links TRBV5-1 with TRBJ1-2; TRBD1 is a possible D gene (6 bases). Looked up from germline, CDR1 is SGHRS and CDR2 is YFSETQ. Trimming removed 2 bases from V and 5 bases from J, with 13 bases in between. CDR3 length: 14 amino acids. The CDR3 nucleotides read TGCGCCAGCAGCTTCGGAGGGGGGGAGTATGGCTACACCTTC. Its protein product is CASSFGGGEYGYTF.

The J gene is TRBJ2-3, the V gene TRBV7-2, with TRBD2 identical over 12 bases. Trimming at V came to 5 bases and at J to 4 bases, leaving 13 bases not matched to a gene. This CDR3 is 18 amino acids long. The germline gives CDR1 SGHTA, CDR2 FQGNSA. The CDR3 region has the DNA TGTGCCAGCAGCCCACGGGGACTAGCGGGCCCCCGGGCAGATACGCAGTATTTT. It specifies CASSPRGLAGPRADTQYF. The entire variable domain, with the rest obtained from reference TRBV7-2 and TRBJ2-3, is as follows: GAGVSQSPSNKVTEKGKDVELRCDPISGHTALYWYRQSLGQGLEFLIYFQGNSAPDKSGLPSDRFSAERTGGSVSTLTIQRTQQEDSAVYLCASSPRGLAGPRADTQYFGPGTRLTVL.

This clone was picked up one time. The gene calls are TRBV30 and TRBJ1-2, with no clear D. Germline V lookup: CDR1 GTSNPN, CDR2 SVGIG (reference sequence). This CDR3 has 12 amino acids. The V end was cut by 4 bases, the J end by 7 bases, with 13 bases between. The CDR3 loop reads CAWIRGYAGYTF. The DNA of the CDR3 is TGTGCCTGGATTAGAGGGTACGCTGGCTACACCTTC.

The chain recombines TRBV21-1 with TRBJ1-1; the table calls TRBD1, which could not be checked here. TRBV21-1 is a pseudogene locus. The CDR3 covers 13 residues. Written as DNA, the CDR3 is TGTGCCAGGCACAGGCTTTTTAACACTGAAGCTTTCTTT. Amino acids: CARHRLFNTEAFF.

The chain is built from TRBV7-3 and TRBJ2-2, with D possibly being TRBD2 (5 bases). CDR1 SGHTA and CDR2 FQGTGA come from the germline V gene. This CDR3 region has 15 residues. The germline V and J ends were trimmed by 5 bases and 2 bases, with 12 bases remaining between them. The CDR3 is CASSPSGVNTGELFF. Here the CDR3 DNA reads TGTGCCAGCAGCCCCTCCGGGGTTAACACCGGGGAGCTGTTTTTT.

The chain uses TRBV12-3 or TRBV12-4 and TRBJ2-7, with 10 positions matching TRBD1. The V segment lost 5 bases and the J segment 6 bases; nucleotides outside the gene matches: 4. The CDR3 is made up of 13 amino acids. CDR3 amino acids: CASSLGQGGEQYF. The CDR3 coding sequence is TGTGCCAGCAGTCTCGGACAGGGGGGCGAGCAGTACTTC.

This clone was picked up a small number of times. The chain combines TRBV2 with TRBJ1-1, with no clear D. The CDR3 has 14 residues. Germline-derived CDR1 and CDR2 are SNHLY and FYNNEI. The germline V and J ends were trimmed by 6 bases and 3 bases, with 14 bases remaining between them. CDR3 nucleotides: TGTGCCAGCAGGATGGAGGCAGGCGACACTGAAGCTTTCTTT. Translating it yields CASRMEAGDTEAFF.

This sequence joins TRBV10-3 and TRBJ2-1; tentative D call: TRBD2 (5 bases). The germline V and J ends were trimmed by 3 bases and 10 bases, with 13 bases remaining between them. There are 13 residues in the CDR3. In germline, CDR1 is ENHRY, CDR2 SYGVKD. This chain's CDR3 is CAISDRGLGEQFF. Here the CDR3 DNA reads TGTGCCATCAGTGACCGAGGGCTGGGGGAGCAGTTCTTC.

The chain has TRBV11-2 and TRBJ1-2; weak D call: TRBD1 (6 bases). The CDR3 is 16 amino acids. Germline lookup yields CDR1 SGHAT and CDR2 FQNNGV. The V end was cut by 5 bases, the J end by 1 base, with 17 bases between. The CDR3, as DNA: TGTGCCAGCAGCCCCGGCCGGACAGACCGTAACTATGGCTACACCTTC. As protein: CASSPGRTDRNYGYTF.

CDR3 region: CASQAHLNTEAFF. In DNA form, the CDR3 reads TGTGCCAGCCAGGCCCACCTGAACACTGAAGCTTTCTTT. The chain joins TRBV2 to TRBJ1-1, with no clear D. The V and J ends lost 8 bases and 0 bases respectively, with 10 bases between them. Germline CDR1 is SNHLY and CDR2 is FYNNEI. CDR3 length: 13 residues.

J is TRBJ2-1 and V is TRBV7-2; tentatively, D is TRBD1 (5 bases). This CDR3 has 16 residues. Trimming took off 4 bases at V and 3 bases at J, with 16 bases between the two ends. The germline gives CDR1 SGHTA, CDR2 FQGNSA. CDR3 in DNA: TGTGCCAGCAGCTCCTCTAGGGGTTTGGGCTACAATGAGCAGTTCTTC. Its protein is CASSSSRGLGYNEQFF.

The genes are TRBV29-1 and TRBJ2-7; 9 bases match TRBD1. The germline gives CDR1 SQVTM, CDR2 ANQGSEA. The CDR3 has 12 amino acids. Trimming at V came to 7 bases and at J to 4 bases, leaving 5 bases not matched to a gene. CDR3 coding DNA: TGCAGCGCCCGGACAGGGGCGTACGAGCAGTACTTC. Protein product: CSARTGAYEQYF.

The rearrangement links TRBV23-1 to TRBJ2-7; 8 bases fit TRBD1. TRBV23-1 is an ORF; its function is uncertain. The CDR3 totals 16 residues. V shed 5 bases, J shed 2 bases, and the junction held 11 bases outside the gene matches. This chain's CDR3 is CASSGPRTGCPYEQYF. The CDR3 bases are TGCGCCAGCAGTGGGCCCCGGACAGGGTGTCCCTACGAGCAGTACTTC.

The chain has TRBV5-5 and TRBJ2-7, with D maybe TRBD1 (5 bases). Germline loops: CDR1 SGHKS, CDR2 YYEKEE (reference sequence). The V gene lost 4 bases and the J gene lost 3 bases, with 20 bases spanning the gap. CDR3 size: 16 residues. CDR3 sequence: CASSLDSPTRFYEQYF. As DNA, the CDR3 is TGTGCCAGCAGCCTTGACAGTCCTACCCGCTTCTACGAGCAGTACTTC.

This clone has more than one count but fewer than ten. This chain joins TRBV7-3 and TRBJ1-1, with TRBD1 matching over 10 bases. Per the germline V gene, CDR1 is SGHTA and CDR2 is FQGTGA. The CDR3 is made up of 15 amino acids. The J segment lost 4 bases and the V segment lost 4 bases, leaving 6 bases of the junction unmatched. This CDR3 is CASSCPGQGCTEAFF. CDR3 in DNA: TGTGCCAGCAGCTGTCCGGGACAGGGGTGCACTGAAGCTTTCTTT.

The rearrangement uses TRBV27 and TRBJ1-4; 10 nucleotides match TRBD1. Per germline, CDR1 MNHEY and CDR2 SMNVEV (reference sequence). After removal of 6 bases from V and 8 bases from J, the junction contained 6 bases not matched to a gene. This CDR3 has 14 amino acids. This CDR3 reads CASRGQGIMEKLFF. The CDR3, as DNA: TGTGCCAGCAGGGGACAGGGGATAATGGAAAAACTGTTTTTT.

The chain combines TRBV6-5 with TRBJ2-2; 8 bases fit TRBD1. The germline V gene has CDR1 MNHEY and CDR2 SVGAGI. V shed 9 bases, J shed 6 bases, and the junction held 6 bases outside the gene matches. The CDR3 contains 13 residues. In DNA, the CDR3 is TGTGCCAGTATCAGGGGGCAGGCCGGGGAGCTGTTTTTT. Protein sequence: CASIRGQAGELFF.

V gene TRBV4-2 combines with J gene TRBJ1-1; D ambiguous. Trimming cost V 0 bases and J 0 bases, with 5 bases left between them. CDR1 is LGHNA and CDR2 is YNFKEQ in the germline V gene. The CDR3 has 14 residues. CDR3 region: CASSQDSLNTEAFF. The CDR3, as DNA: TGTGCCAGCAGCCAAGATAGCCTGAACACTGAAGCTTTCTTT.

The rearrangement links TRBV7-3 to TRBJ1-1; D is unclear. From germline, CDR1 is SGHTA and CDR2 FQGTGA. The CDR3 is 13 residues long. The germline V and J ends were trimmed by 3 bases and 0 bases, with 5 bases remaining between them. CDR3 amino acids: CASSFSVNTEAFF. The CDR3 DNA reads TGTGCCAGCAGCTTCTCAGTGAACACTGAAGCTTTCTTT.

The chain combines TRBV6-5 with TRBJ1-1; D is possibly TRBD1 (5 bases). Trimming cost V 4 bases and J 5 bases, with 11 bases left between them. CDR3 length equals 13 residues. The V gene's germline CDR1 is MNHEY and CDR2 SVGAGI. The CDR3 nucleotides read TGTGCCAGCAGTTTCAGGGTAGAGACTGAAGCTTTCTTT. Translation gives CASSFRVETEAFF.